The sequence of this T cell receptor beta chain was determined in a study of cytomegalovirus exposure and HLA in healthy donors. Background on the study: Caucasian-associated ancestry cluster membership applied to 75% to 85% of some 400 genotyped donors. General observations from the study: Sequences of the TCR beta chain were said to predict the HLA-A and HLA-B alleles of most subjects accurately.

The CDR3 is 17 residues long. The germline V gene encodes CDR1 SGHRS and CDR2 YFSETQ. The ends were cut back, 1 base at V and 2 bases at J, with 16 bases in the middle. For this clone: Its antigen is still unknown.

60 Vbeta and 13 Jbeta primers were used in PCR. Libraries were prepared by immunoSEQ multiplex PCR; TCRdb keeps only in-frame clonotypes and omits some of them. This repertoire comprises approximately 180,000 clones; its ten largest clones make up roughly 6.7%. Input material: PBMCs. The origin of this receptor is a man aged 25 to 40 in good health and CMV-seronegative. The chain is built from TRBV5-1 and TRBJ2-1, with a weak D call TRBD2 (6 bases). The CDR3 loop is CASSLTGLPNPYNEQFF. The CDR3 nucleotides read TGCGCCAGCAGCTTGACGGGACTCCCTAACCCCTACAATGAGCAGTTCTTC.